This is a list of T cell receptor beta chains from one sample in a study of T cells in Graves' hyperthyroidism and ophthalmopathy. TCRdb reanalysed the multiplex PCR reads using MiXCR and keeps one entry per CDR3 protein. The table has a few hundred thousand distinct CDR3 sequences, 40% to 55% seen once. The source material was peripheral blood or thyroid tissue (not recorded which). Receptor source: a woman between 18 and 29 years old with Graves' hyperthyroidism. CDR3s include the opening cysteine and the closing phenylalanine or tryptophan. The order of the fields is D gene, J gene, V gene, clone size, CDR3 protein, CDR3 DNA. A D gene is named only where the DNA matches it firmly. The size entry is marked missing in some rows and otherwise reads once, few, many or a size class.

>-|TRBJ2-5|TRBV29-1|-
CSVTGPEETQYF
TGCAGCGTTACGGGGCCGGAGGAGACCCAGTACTTC
>-|TRBJ2-7|TRBV20-1|few
CSARVSGPGNEQYF
TGCAGTGCTAGGGTCTCTGGACCTGGCAATGAGCAGTACTTC
>-|TRBJ2-5|TRBV12-3/TRBV12-4|many
CASTRRRIQETQYF
TGTGCCAGCACCCGACGACGGATCCAAGAGACCCAGTACTTC
>TRBD1|TRBJ1-5|TRBV5-1|-
CAQGGSNQPQHF
TGCGCACAGGGGGGTAGCAATCAGCCCCAGCATTTT
>TRBD1|TRBJ1-4|TRBV2|many
CASSEVTGQEKLFF
TGTGCCAGCAGTGAAGTGACAGGGCAAGAAAAACTGTTTTTT
>-|TRBJ2-2|TRBV11-2|-
CASTRFGELFF
TGTGCCAGCACCCGATTCGGGGAGCTGTTTTTT
>TRBD1|TRBJ2-3|TRBV5-1|few
CASSFRGNTDTQYF
TGCGCCAGCAGCTTCAGGGGGAACACAGATACGCAGTATTTT
>-|TRBJ2-2|TRBV9|-
CASSVDASAGDDTGELFF
TGTGCCAGCAGCGTAGACGCATCGGCAGGGGATGACACCGGGGAGCTGTTTTTT
>TRBD1|TRBJ2-7|TRBV19|-
CASSETGVYEQYF
TGTGCCAGTAGCGAGACAGGGGTGTACGAGCAGTACTTC
>TRBD1|TRBJ1-4|TRBV2|-
CASRRTGGEKLFF
TGTGCCAGCAGAAGGACAGGGGGCGAAAAACTGTTTTTT
>-|TRBJ1-5|TRBV20-1|many
CSARRGAQGNQPQHF
TGCAGTGCTAGACGGGGGGCGCAAGGCAATCAGCCCCAGCATTTT
>-|TRBJ2-6|TRBV14|many
CASSQSGANVLTF
TGTGCCAGCAGCCAATCTGGGGCCAACGTCCTGACTTTC
>-|TRBJ2-7|TRBV29-1|many
CSVVSVYEQYF
TGCAGCGTTGTGTCTGTATACGAGCAGTACTTC
>-|TRBJ2-5|TRBV7-9|many
CASSLGAEGETQYF
TGTGCCAGCAGCTTAGGGGCTGAGGGAGAGACCCAGTACTTC
>-|TRBJ1-2|TRBV2|many
CASSEGWGENYGYTF
TGTGCCAGCAGTGAAGGATGGGGGGAGAACTATGGCTACACCTTC
>-|TRBJ1-2|TRBV7-2|-
CASSLRGGNDGYTF
TGTGCCAGCAGCTTACGTGGGGGTAATGATGGCTACACCTTC
>TRBD2|TRBJ2-6|TRBV5-6|few
CAPKKGLAGPSGANVLTF
TGTGCCCCCAAAAAGGGGCTAGCGGGTCCCTCTGGGGCCAACGTCCTGACTTTC